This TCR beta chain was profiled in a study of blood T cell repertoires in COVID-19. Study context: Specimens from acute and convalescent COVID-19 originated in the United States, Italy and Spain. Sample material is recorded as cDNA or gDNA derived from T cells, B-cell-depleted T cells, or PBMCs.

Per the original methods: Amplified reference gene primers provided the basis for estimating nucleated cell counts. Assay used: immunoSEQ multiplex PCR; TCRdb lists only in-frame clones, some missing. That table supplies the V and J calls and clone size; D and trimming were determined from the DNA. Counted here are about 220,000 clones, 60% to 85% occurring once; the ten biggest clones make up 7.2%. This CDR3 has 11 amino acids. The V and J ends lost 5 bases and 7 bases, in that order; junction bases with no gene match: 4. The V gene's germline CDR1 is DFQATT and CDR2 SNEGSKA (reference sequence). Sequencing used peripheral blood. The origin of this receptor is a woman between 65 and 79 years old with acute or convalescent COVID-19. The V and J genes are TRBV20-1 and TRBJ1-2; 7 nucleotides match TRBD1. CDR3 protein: CSAGRDSGYTF. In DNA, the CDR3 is TGCAGTGCTGGCCGGGACAGTGGCTACACCTTC.